Listed below are T cell receptor beta chains from one sample, sequenced in a study of radiotherapy plus CTLA-4 blockade in lung cancer. This table comes from immunoSEQ multiplex PCR, and its TCRdb copy is limited to in-frame clones, with some not included. The sample consists of about 57,000 clones, less than 85% of them appearing once. The specimen was peripheral blood, collected from a patient treated with radiotherapy plus ipilimumab. The source of these receptors is a human donor with non-small cell lung cancer who had a complete response to radiotherapy plus ipilimumab. Both conserved end residues are part of each CDR3. The D gene is left open where the match is weak. Size tells how often a clone was seen (once, few, many) or the class of an expanded clone, and some rows leave it out.

V gene,J gene,clone size,CDR3 length,D gene,CDR3 DNA,CDR3 protein
TRBV7-9,TRBJ1-2,few,14,TRBD1,TGTGCCAGCAGCATTACAGGGGGCAACTATGGCTACACCTTC,CASSITGGNYGYTF
TRBV7-2,TRBJ1-1,-,16,TRBD1,TGTGCCAGCAGCTCGGCGACAGGGTGGAAGAACACTGAAGCTTTCTTT,CASSSATGWKNTEAFF
TRBV6-6,TRBJ2-3,-,12,-,TGTGCCAGCAGCCCCAGCGCAGATACGCAGTATTTT,CASSPSADTQYF
TRBV7-8,TRBJ2-5,-,17,TRBD2,TGTGCCAGCAGGGTAACGACTAGCGGGGGAAACCAAGAGACCCAGTACTTC,CASRVTTSGGNQETQYF
TRBV4-1,TRBJ2-3,-,16,TRBD1,TGCGCCAGCAGCCAATACAGGGGGCGCAAGGAAGATACGCAGTATTTT,CASSQYRGRKEDTQYF
TRBV16,TRBJ2-3,-,16,-,TGTGCCAGCAGCCAATCGATGGCAGGGGATGAGGATACGCAGTATTTT,CASSQSMAGDEDTQYF
TRBV7-9,TRBJ1-2,once,16,TRBD1,TGTGCCAGCAGCTCGCCCGCCGGGACAGGGTCCTATGGCTACACCTTC,CASSSPAGTGSYGYTF
TRBV6-1,TRBJ1-6,-,15,TRBD1,TGTGCCAGCAGAAGGGATGGGACAGCAAATTCACCCCTCCACTTT,CASRRDGTANSPLHF
TRBV2,TRBJ1-6,-,15,-,TGTGCCAGCAGTGAACGGAAAGGGGATTATTCACCCCTCCACTTT,CASSERKGDYSPLHF
TRBV27,TRBJ2-4,-,15,-,TGTGCCAGCAGAGGACTAAACCAAGCCAAAAACATTCAGTACTTC,CASRGLNQAKNIQYF
TRBV11-3,TRBJ2-1,-,15,-,TGTGCCAGCAGCTTATTCGAGAGCTCCTACAATGAGCAGTTCTTC,CASSLFESSYNEQFF
TRBV7-9,TRBJ2-2,many,14,-,TGTGCCAGCAGCTCGCAAAGGGGTGTCGGGGAGCTGTTTTTT,CASSSQRGVGELFF
TRBV19,TRBJ2-1,-,16,TRBD2,TGTGCCAGTAGTATAAGGCCTAGCGGGAGGGGGTATGAGCAGTTCTTC,CASSIRPSGRGYEQFF
TRBV30,TRBJ2-7,-,14,TRBD1,TGTGCCTGGAACGACAGGGCCCGTGGGCACGAGCAGTACTTC,CAWNDRARGHEQYF
TRBV5-6,TRBJ2-7,-,17,TRBD1,TGTGCCAGCAGCCTTTGGAGGGGGACAGGGGGCCGGGGCGAGCAGTACTTC,CASSLWRGTGGRGEQYF
TRBV9,TRBJ1-2,-,17,TRBD1,TGTGCCAGCACCCCAGGGGACAGGGGTTTCGCCAACTATGGCTACACCTTC,CASTPGDRGFANYGYTF
TRBV18,TRBJ1-2,-,12,TRBD1,TGTGCCAGCTCACGGGACAGCTATGGCTACACCTTC,CASSRDSYGYTF
TRBV5-1,TRBJ1-1,-,14,-,TGCGCCAGCAGCTTGGCACAGACGAACACTGAAGCTTTCTTT,CASSLAQTNTEAFF
TRBV5-1,TRBJ1-6,-,15,-,TGCGCCAGCAGCGGCGAACAGGGCTTTGGGTCACCCCTCCACTTT,CASSGEQGFGSPLHF
TRBV6-5,TRBJ1-2,few,13,TRBD1,TGTGCCAGCAACCCGGTACAGGGGACTGGCTACACCTTC,CASNPVQGTGYTF
TRBV10-3,TRBJ1-5,medium-sized,14,TRBD1,TGTGCCATCAGTGACCCGGGACAGAATCAGCCCCAGCATTTT,CAISDPGQNQPQHF
TRBV11-2,TRBJ1-1,-,16,-,TGTGCCAGCAGCTTATATGGCTTTAGCTCTCCCACTGAAGCTTTCTTT,CASSLYGFSSPTEAFF
TRBV5-1,TRBJ2-7,-,17,TRBD2,TGCGCCAGCAGCAGGACTAGCGGGGGGGAAAGCTCCTACGAGCAGTACTTC,CASSRTSGGESSYEQYF
TRBV5-1,TRBJ1-3,few,16,TRBD1,TGCGCCAGCAGCAGAGGACAGGGTCTCTCTGGAAACACCATATATTTT,CASSRGQGLSGNTIYF
TRBV5-6,TRBJ2-6,-,16,-,TGTGCCAGCAGGTTCCGTAGTACTTCTGGGGCCAACGTCCTGACTTTC,CASRFRSTSGANVLTF
TRBV2,TRBJ2-1,-,15,TRBD2,TGTGCCAGCAGTGAAAGCGGGGGCCATTACAATGAGCAGTTCTTC,CASSESGGHYNEQFF
TRBV5-5,TRBJ2-5,-,15,-,TGTGCCAGCAGCATACCGACATCACAGCCGGGGGCCCAGTACTTC,CASSIPTSQPGAQYF
TRBV4-3,TRBJ2-3,-,15,-,TGCGCCAGCAGCCAAGATAGGCAGGGCTGGGCGACGCAGTATTTT,CASSQDRQGWATQYF
TRBV7-9,TRBJ2-1,-,14,TRBD2,TGTGCCAGCAGCATTAGCGGGAGGGCAGGTGAGCAGTTCTTC,CASSISGRAGEQFF
TRBV30,TRBJ1-1,-,12,TRBD1,TGTGCCTGGGGACAGGGAGGAATTGAAGCTTTCTTT,CAWGQGGIEAFF
TRBV7-8,TRBJ1-5,-,14,-,TGTGCCAGCAGCTTTGGACAGAAGGAGGCTTCCCAGCATTTT,CASSFGQKEASQHF
TRBV9,TRBJ2-1,once,16,TRBD2,TGTGCCAGCAGCATATCGGCCTCCTTAGCGGGAAATGAGCAGTTCTTC,CASSISASLAGNEQFF